A single sample gave rise to the 4 T cell receptor beta chains below, sequenced in a study of T cell repertoires in cytomegalovirus infection (dated by TCRdb to between 2017 and 2020). The listed sequencing device is Illumina HiSeq 1500. TCRdb itself trimmed the public reads at Q25 with fastp, ran MiXCR and retained productive beta chains. Here each entry gathers all rows of one CDR3 protein and keeps the most common genes and DNA. The sample contains approximately 550,000 distinct CDR3 sequences, 16% of them found a single time. Of the sample, roughly 25% is held by the ten largest clones. Specimen: CD8+ T cells from PBMCs. These receptors were collected from a human donor in good health (CMV status not recorded). Some clones in this sample may be carry-over from other donors' samples.

The genes are TRBV12-3 or TRBV12-4 and TRBJ2-1; TRBD1 agrees at 10 bases. The CDR3 has 15 residues. V lost 3 bases, J lost 7 bases, and 6 bases stayed unmatched. CDR3 sequence (DNA): TGTGCCAGCAGTTTCGGGACAGGGGTTGAAAATGAGCAGTTCTTC. Translation gives CASSFGTGVENEQFF.

The J gene is TRBJ2-7, the V gene TRBV19; D remains ambiguous. Germline CDR1 reads LNHDA; CDR2 reads SQIVND (reference sequence). The V gene lost 3 bases and the J gene lost 5 bases, with 5 bases spanning the gap. The CDR3 covers 11 residues. The CDR3: CASSIRNEQYF. The CDR3 DNA reads TGTGCCAGTAGTATTCGCAACGAGCAGTACTTC.

V and J are TRBV6-1 and TRBJ2-1; the D gene is possibly TRBD2 (5 bases). The CDR3 loop spans 15 amino acids. Trimming stripped 1 base from V and 8 bases from J, with 15 bases between. CDR1 and CDR2 from the germline V gene are MNHNS and SASEGT. The CDR3 nucleotides are TGTGCCAGCAGTGAAGTAAGGAAGGTCGGGGATGAGCAGTTCTTC. This sequence encodes CASSEVRKVGDEQFF.

This clonotype was seen repeatedly, ten times or more. The chain employs TRBV11-2 and TRBJ1-3, with 9 bases matching TRBD1. V shed 0 bases, J shed 0 bases, and the junction held 6 bases outside the gene matches. Germline lookup yields CDR1 SGHAT and CDR2 FQNNGV. This CDR3 comprises 18 residues. CDR3 DNA sequence: TGTGCCAGCAGCTTAGAATATGGACAGGGGCCCTCTGGAAACACCATATATTTT. This gives the protein CASSLEYGQGPSGNTIYF.